The clone carrying this T cell receptor beta chain showed up many times. Antigen unknown. The data originate from a study of T cells in Graves' hyperthyroidism and ophthalmopathy. Study-level points and caveats: Most thyroid-expanded clonotypes above 0.001 were also found in blood.

RNA transcripts served as the template for amplifying TCR beta CDR3 regions. The TCR CDR3 first-round RT-PCR relied on the HTBI primer set. A single record per CDR3 protein comes from TCRdb applying MiXCR to the multiplex PCR reads. The repertoire has 650,000 to 700,000 distinct CDR3 sequences, 17% of them found once; the top ten carry roughly 16%. Trimming cost V 6 bases and J 4 bases; bases outside gene matches: 9. Germline assignment: CDR1 MNHEY and CDR2 SVGEGT. The CDR3 has 15 amino acids. The receptor was derived from a man aged 50-59 years with Graves' hyperthyroidism. The J gene is TRBJ2-1, the V gene TRBV6-2 or TRBV6-3, with TRBD1 identical over 7 bases. The sequenced sample was blood. CDR3 coding DNA: TGTGCCAGCAGGCCCCAGGGGGACCGGTACAATGAGCAGTTCTTC. Translation: CASRPQGDRYNEQFF.